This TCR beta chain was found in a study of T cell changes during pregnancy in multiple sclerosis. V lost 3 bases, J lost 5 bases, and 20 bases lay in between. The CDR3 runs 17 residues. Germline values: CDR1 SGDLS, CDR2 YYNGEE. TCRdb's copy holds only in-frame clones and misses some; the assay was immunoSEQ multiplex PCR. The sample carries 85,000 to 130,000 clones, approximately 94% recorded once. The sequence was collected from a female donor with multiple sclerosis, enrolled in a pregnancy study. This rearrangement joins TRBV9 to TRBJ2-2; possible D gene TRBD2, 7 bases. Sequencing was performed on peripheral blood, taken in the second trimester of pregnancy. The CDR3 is CASSAGRGAVSTGELFF. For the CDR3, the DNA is TGTGCCAGCAGCGCAGGTCGGGGGGCTGTATCTACCGGGGAGCTGTTTTTT.